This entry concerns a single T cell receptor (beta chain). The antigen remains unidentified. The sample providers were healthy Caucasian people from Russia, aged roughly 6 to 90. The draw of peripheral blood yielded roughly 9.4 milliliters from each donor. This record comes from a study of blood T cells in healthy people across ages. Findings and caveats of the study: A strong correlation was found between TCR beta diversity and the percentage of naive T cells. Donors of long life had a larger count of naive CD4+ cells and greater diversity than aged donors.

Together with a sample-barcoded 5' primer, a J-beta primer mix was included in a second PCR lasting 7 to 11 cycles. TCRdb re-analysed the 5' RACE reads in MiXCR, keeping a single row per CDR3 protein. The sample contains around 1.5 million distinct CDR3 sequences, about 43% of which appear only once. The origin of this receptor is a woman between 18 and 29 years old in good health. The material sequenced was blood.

CDR3 sequence reads: CASRYGRDYEQYF. The CDR3 DNA follows: TGTGCCAGCAGGTACGGACGAGACTACGAGCAGTACTTC. V gene TRBV5-4 combines with J gene TRBJ2-7, with no clear D. Germline assignment: CDR1 SGHNT and CDR2 YYREEE (reference sequence). The V gene lost 5 bases and the J gene lost 3 bases, with 12 bases spanning the gap. The CDR3 loop spans 13 amino acids.